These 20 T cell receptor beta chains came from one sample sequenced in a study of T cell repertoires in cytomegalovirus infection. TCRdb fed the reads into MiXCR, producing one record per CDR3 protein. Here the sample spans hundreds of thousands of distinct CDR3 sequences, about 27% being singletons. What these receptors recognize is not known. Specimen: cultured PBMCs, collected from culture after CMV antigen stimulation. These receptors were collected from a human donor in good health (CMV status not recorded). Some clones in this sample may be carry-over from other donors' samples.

CDR3 sequence: CASRGFSYNEQFF. In DNA, the CDR3 is TGTGCCAGCAGAGGGTTCTCCTACAATGAGCAGTTCTTC. This rearrangement joins TRBV2 to TRBJ2-1; D gene ambiguous. Per germline, CDR1 SNHLY and CDR2 FYNNEI. V gave up 6 bases and J gave up 0 bases, with 6 bases separating them. The CDR3 loop spans 13 amino acids. The whole variable domain, filled in from reference TRBV2 and TRBJ2-1, reads EPEVTQTPSHQVTQMGQEVILRCVPISNHLYFYWYRQILGQKVEFLVSFYNNEISEKSEIFDDQFSVERPDGSNFTLKIRSTKLEDSAMYFCASRGFSYNEQFFGPGTRLTVL.

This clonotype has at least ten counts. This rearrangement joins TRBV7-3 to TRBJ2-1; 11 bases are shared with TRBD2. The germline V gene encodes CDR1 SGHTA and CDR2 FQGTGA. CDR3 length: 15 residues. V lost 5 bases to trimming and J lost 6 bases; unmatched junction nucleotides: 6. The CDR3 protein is CASSVTSGSGNEQFF. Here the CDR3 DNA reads TGTGCCAGCAGCGTCACTAGCGGGAGCGGCAATGAGCAGTTCTTC.

This CDR3 is CASSPGGVQGDGYTF. Written as DNA, the CDR3 is TGTGCCAGCAGTCCTGGGGGAGTACAGGGTGATGGCTACACCTTC. The rearrangement uses TRBV7-2 and TRBJ1-2, with D maybe TRBD1 (6 bases). The germline gives CDR1 SGHTA, CDR2 FQGNSA. This CDR3 has 15 residues. V was cut by 6 bases and J by 6 bases, with 20 bases left in between.

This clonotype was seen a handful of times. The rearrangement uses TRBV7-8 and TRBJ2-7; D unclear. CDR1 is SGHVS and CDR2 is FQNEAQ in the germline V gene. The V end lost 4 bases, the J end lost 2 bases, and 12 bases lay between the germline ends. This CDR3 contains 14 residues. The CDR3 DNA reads TGTGCCAGCAGCTCGGAACAGAAGCCCTACGAGCAGTACTTC. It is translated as CASSSEQKPYEQYF.

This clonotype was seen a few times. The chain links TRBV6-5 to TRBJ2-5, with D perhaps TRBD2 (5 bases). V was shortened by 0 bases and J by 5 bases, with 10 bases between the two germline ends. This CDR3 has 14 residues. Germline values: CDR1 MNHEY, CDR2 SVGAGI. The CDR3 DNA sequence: TGTGCCAGCAGTTACTCGAGGGCCTGGGAGACCCAGTACTTC. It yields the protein CASSYSRAWETQYF.

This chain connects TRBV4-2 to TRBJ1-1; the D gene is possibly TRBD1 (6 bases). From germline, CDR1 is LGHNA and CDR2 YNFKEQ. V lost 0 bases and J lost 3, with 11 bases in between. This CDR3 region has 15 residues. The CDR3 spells CASSQDGGPDTEAFF. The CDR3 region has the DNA TGTGCCAGCAGCCAAGATGGGGGGCCAGACACTGAAGCTTTCTTT.

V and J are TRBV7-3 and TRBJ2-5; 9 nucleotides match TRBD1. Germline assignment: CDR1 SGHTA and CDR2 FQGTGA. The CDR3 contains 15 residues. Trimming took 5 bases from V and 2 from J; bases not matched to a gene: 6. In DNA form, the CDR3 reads TGTGCCAGCAGCCTTCACAGGGGGCGGCAAGAGACCCAGTACTTC. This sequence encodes CASSLHRGRQETQYF.

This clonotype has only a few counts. CDR3 DNA: TGCGCCAGCAGTGTAGCGGGTGAGACCCAGTACTTC. Protein sequence: CASSVAGETQYF. The rearrangement joins TRBV10-2 to TRBJ2-5, with 7 positions matching TRBD2. The CDR3 contains 12 residues. V lost 4 bases, J lost 5 bases, and 1 base stayed unmatched. CDR1 is WSHSY and CDR2 is SAAADI in the germline V gene.

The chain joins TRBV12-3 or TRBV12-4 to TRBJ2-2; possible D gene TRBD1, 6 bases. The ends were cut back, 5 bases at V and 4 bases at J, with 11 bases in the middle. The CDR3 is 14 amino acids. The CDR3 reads CASSEGQSTGELFF. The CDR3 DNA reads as TGTGCCAGCAGTGAAGGACAGAGCACCGGGGAGCTGTTTTTT.

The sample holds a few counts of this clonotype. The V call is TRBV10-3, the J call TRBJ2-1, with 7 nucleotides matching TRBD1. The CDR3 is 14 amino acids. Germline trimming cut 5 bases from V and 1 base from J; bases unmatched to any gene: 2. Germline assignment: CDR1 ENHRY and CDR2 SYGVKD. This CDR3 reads CAISSQGSYNEQFF. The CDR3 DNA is TGTGCCATCAGTTCACAGGGGTCCTACAATGAGCAGTTCTTC.

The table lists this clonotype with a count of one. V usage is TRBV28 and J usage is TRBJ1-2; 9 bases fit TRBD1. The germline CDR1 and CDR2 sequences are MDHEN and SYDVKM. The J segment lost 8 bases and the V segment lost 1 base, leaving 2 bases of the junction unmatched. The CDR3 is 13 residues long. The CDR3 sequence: CASSLFTGGGYTF. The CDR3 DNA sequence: TGTGCCAGCAGTTTATTCACAGGGGGCGGCTACACCTTC.

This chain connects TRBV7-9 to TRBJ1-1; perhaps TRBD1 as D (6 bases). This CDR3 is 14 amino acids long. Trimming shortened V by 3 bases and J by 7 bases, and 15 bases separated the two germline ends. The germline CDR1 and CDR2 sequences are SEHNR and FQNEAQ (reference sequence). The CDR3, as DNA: TGTGCCAGCAGCTTTCCCGGCAGGGGATTTGAAGCTTTCTTT. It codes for CASSFPGRGFEAFF.

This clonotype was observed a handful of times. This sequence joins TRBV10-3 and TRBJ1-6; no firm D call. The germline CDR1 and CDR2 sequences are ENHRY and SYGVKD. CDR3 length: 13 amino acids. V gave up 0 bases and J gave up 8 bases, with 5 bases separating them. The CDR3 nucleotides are TGTGCCATCAGTGAGTCGGGGTATTCACCCCTCCACTTT. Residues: CAISESGYSPLHF.

CDR3 sequence (DNA): TGCAGTGCTAGAGGACTAGCGGGAGGCACAGATACGCAGTATTTT. Residues: CSARGLAGGTDTQYF. This chain joins TRBV20-1 and TRBJ2-3; 12 bases fit TRBD2. V shed 1 base, J shed 1 base, and the junction held 0 bases outside the gene matches. Germline V gene sequence: CDR1 DFQATT, CDR2 SNEGSKA (reference sequence). The CDR3 extends over 15 amino acids.

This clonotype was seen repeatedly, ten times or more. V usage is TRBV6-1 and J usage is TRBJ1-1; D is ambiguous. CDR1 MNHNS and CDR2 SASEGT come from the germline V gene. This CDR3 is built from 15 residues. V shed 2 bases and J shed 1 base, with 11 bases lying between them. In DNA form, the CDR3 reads TGTGCCAGCAGTGAAAAGTGGACCGGGAACACTGAAGCTTTCTTT. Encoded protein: CASSEKWTGNTEAFF.

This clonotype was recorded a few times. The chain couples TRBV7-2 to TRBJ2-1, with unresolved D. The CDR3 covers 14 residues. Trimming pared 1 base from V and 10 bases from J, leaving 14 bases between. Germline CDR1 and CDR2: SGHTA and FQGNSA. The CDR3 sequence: CASSLERLWAEQFF. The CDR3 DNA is TGTGCCAGCAGCTTAGAGAGACTCTGGGCGGAGCAGTTCTTC.

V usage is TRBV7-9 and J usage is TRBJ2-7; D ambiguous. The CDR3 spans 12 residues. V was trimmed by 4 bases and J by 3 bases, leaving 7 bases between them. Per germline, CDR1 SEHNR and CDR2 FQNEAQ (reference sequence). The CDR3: CASSWQHYEQYF. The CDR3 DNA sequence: TGTGCCAGCAGCTGGCAGCACTACGAGCAGTACTTC.

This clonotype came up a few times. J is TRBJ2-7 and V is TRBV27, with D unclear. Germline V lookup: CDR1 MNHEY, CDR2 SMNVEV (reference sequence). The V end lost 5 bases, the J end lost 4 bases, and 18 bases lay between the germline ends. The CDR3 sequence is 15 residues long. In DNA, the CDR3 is TGTGCCAGCAGTCTAATCCGACCTGGACGATACGAGCAGTACTTC. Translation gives CASSLIRPGRYEQYF.

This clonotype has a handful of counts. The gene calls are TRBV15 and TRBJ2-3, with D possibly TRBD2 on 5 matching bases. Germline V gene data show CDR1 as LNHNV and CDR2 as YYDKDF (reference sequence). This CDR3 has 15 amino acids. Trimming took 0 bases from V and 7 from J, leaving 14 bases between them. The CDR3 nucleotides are TGTGCCACCAGCAGAGATAGGCCTAGCCCCCATACGCAGTATTTT. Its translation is CATSRDRPSPHTQYF.

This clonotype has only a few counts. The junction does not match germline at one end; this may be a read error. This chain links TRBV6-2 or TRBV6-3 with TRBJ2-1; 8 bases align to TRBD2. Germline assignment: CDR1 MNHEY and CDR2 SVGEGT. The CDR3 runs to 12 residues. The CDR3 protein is CASSYSPSGGRF. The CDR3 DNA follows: TGTGCCAGCAGTTACTCTCCCAGCGGGGGCCGCTTC.